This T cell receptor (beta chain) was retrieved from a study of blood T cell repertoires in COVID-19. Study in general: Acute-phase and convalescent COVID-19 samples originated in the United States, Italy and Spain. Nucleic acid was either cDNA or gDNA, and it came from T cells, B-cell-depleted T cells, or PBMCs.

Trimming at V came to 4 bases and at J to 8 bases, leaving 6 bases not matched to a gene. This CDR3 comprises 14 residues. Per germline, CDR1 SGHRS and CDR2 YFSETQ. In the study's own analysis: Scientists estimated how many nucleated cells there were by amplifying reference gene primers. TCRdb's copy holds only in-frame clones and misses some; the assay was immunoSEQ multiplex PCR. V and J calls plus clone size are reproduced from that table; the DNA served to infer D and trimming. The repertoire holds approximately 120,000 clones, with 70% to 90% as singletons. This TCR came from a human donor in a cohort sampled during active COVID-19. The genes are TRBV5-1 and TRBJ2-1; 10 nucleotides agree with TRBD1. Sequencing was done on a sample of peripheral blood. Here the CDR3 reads CASSGSTGGYEQFF. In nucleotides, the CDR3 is TGCGCCAGCAGCGGGTCGACAGGGGGCTATGAGCAGTTCTTC.